The rows below give T cell receptor beta chains drawn from one sample of a study of regulatory T cells in long-lasting Graves disease. In TCRdb, the multiplex PCR reads were re-called with MiXCR into one record per CDR3 protein. The sample holds about 310,000 distinct CDR3 sequences, about a sixth seen once. The material sequenced was peripheral blood mononuclear cells (PBMCs), taken at new diagnosis, from a patient treated with antithyroid drugs. These receptor sequences come from a female donor with Graves disease. Each CDR3 is given without its conserved first and last residue. D genes are given only for firm matches.

>TRBV7-3|TRBD2
ASSPSGSWGTQY
>TRBV2|-
ASRADSWQETQY
>TRBV19|TRBD2
ASSISPSGSRTDTQY
>TRBV5-1|TRBD1
ASSPELGTAQETQY
>TRBV24-1|-
ATSDGNRDGNEKLF
>TRBV3-1|-
ASSQESGQGEQF
>TRBV5-5|TRBD1
ASSLLWDRVSDTQY
>TRBV12-3/TRBV12-4|TRBD2
ASSPLAGVNEQY
>TRBV30|TRBD2
AWSVPEREYEQF
>TRBV12-5|-
ASGSGVGLNTEAF
>TRBV28|TRBD2
ASLLAGYNEQF
>TRBV27|-
ASSNTNSPLH
>TRBV24-1|-
ATSEASGREGEKLF
>TRBV28|-
ASSLWAGQGNQPQH
>TRBV6-1|-
ASRAEYNEQF
>TRBV6-1|-
ASSELAGETQY
>TRBV2|-
ASTGETGELF
>TRBV3-1|TRBD2
ASSRGLASAGELF
>TRBV11-2|-
ASSLDLAWRSYEQY
>TRBV5-1|-
ATSQEPGSYNEQF
>TRBV7-3|-
ASSSRSGNTGELF
>TRBV28|-
ATETSRDGNNQPQH
>TRBV7-9|-
ASSSRAGAIPSSYNSPLH
>TRBV20-1|TRBD2
SASTSYNEQY
>TRBV19|-
ASSTWGLSSYEQY
>TRBV27|-
ASSPWTGTGRNIQY
>TRBV25-1|-
ASSELLNSPLH
>TRBV5-6|-
ASSFPGVSYEQY